Described below is a single T cell receptor beta chain sequence and its context. The antigen remains unidentified. The data were taken from a study of T cell responses to AZD1222 COVID-19 vaccine. Notes on the study in general: Clonal diversity may have been underestimated, and the donors were mostly white British, with more females than males. Sampled repertoires all dated from after the peak T cell response.

Measured with immunoSEQ multiplex PCR; TCRdb has only the in-frame clones, and not every one. The sample records about 66,000 clones, 79% being singletons. The V segment lost 2 bases and the J segment 5 bases; nucleotides outside the gene matches: 3. Germline lookup yields CDR1 SGHRS and CDR2 YFSETQ. The CDR3 is 13 residues long. Sequencing was performed on peripheral blood, taken on day 0 of MenACWY control vaccination. This receptor was identified in an adult in good health. The rearrangement joins TRBV5-1 to TRBJ1-1, with 7 bases that match TRBD1. CDR3 in amino acids: CASSLGDRTEAFF. In nucleotides, the CDR3 is TGCGCCAGCAGCTTAGGGGACAGAACTGAAGCTTTCTTT.